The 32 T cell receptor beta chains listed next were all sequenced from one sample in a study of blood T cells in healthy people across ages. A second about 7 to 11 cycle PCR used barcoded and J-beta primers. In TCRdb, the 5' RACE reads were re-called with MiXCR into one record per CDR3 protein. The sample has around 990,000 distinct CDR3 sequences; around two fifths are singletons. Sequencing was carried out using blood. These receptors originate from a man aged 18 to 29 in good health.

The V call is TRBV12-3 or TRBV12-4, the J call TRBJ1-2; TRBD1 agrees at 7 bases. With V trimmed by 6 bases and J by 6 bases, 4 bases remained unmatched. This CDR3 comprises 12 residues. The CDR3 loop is CASSRQGDGYTF. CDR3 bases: TGTGCCAGCAGCCGACAGGGTGATGGCTACACCTTC.

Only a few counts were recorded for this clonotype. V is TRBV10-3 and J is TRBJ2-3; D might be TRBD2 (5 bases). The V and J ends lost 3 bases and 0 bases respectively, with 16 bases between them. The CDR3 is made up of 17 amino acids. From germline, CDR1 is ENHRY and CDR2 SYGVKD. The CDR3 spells CAISDDGKLASTDTQYF. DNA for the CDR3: TGTGCCATCAGTGACGACGGAAAGCTAGCTAGCACAGATACGCAGTATTTT.

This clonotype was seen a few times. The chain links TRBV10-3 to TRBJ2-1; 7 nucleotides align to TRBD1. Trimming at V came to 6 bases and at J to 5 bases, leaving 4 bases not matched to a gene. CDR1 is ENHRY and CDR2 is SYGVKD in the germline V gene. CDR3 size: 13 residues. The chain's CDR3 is CAISGTANNEQFF. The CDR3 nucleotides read TGTGCCATCAGCGGGACAGCGAACAATGAGCAGTTCTTC.

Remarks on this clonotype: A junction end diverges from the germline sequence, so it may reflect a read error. The CDR3 region has the DNA TGTGCCAGCAGCCGACAGTCCTCTGGGGCCAACGTCCCGACTTTC. Amino acids: CASSRQSSGANVPTF. The chain joins TRBV7-2 to TRBJ2-6; tentative D call: TRBD1 (5 bases). Germline values: CDR1 SGHTA, CDR2 FQGNSA. The CDR3 is 15 amino acids.

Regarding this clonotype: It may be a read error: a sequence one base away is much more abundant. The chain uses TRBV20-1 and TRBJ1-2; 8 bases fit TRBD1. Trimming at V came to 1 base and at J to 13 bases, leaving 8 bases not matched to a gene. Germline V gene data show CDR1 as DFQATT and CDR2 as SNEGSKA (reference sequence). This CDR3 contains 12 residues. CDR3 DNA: TGCAGTGCTAGAGCGAACAGGGGGATGCTCACCTTC. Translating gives CSARANRGMLTF.

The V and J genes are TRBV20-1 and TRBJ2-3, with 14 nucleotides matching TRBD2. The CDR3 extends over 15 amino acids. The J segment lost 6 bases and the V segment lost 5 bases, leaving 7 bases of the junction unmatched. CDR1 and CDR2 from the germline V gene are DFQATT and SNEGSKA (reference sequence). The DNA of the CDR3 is TGCAGTGCTCGCCGGACTAGCGGGGGGCGGGATACGCAGTATTTT. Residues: CSARRTSGGRDTQYF.

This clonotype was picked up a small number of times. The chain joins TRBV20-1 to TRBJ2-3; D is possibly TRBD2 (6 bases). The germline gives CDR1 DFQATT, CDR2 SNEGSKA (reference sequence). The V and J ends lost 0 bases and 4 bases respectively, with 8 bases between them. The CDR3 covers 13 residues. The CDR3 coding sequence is TGCAGTGCTAGAGATGCGGGGTCAGATACGCAGTATTTT. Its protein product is CSARDAGSDTQYF.

CDR3 DNA sequence: TGTGCCGGGGACTGGGACAATGAGCAGTTCTTC. Residues: CAGDWDNEQFF. The gene calls are TRBV7-2 and TRBJ2-1; D is perhaps TRBD2 (6 bases). The CDR3 is 11 residues long. Germline lookup yields CDR1 SGHTA and CDR2 FQGNSA. V was shortened by 11 bases and J by 5 bases, with 10 bases between the two germline ends. The complete variable domain, with remaining parts taken from reference TRBV7-2 and TRBJ2-1, reads GAGVSQSPSNKVTEKGKDVELRCDPISGHTALYWYRQSLGQGLEFLIYFQGNSAPDKSGLPSDRFSAERTGGSVSTLTIQRTQQEDSAVYLCAGDWDNEQFFGPGTRLTVL.

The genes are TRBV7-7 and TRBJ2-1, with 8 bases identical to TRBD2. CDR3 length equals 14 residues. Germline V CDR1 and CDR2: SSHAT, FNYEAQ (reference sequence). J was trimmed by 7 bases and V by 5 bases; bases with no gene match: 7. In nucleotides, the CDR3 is TGTGCCAGCAGCATGTCCGGGACTAGTAATGAGCAGTTCTTC. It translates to CASSMSGTSNEQFF.

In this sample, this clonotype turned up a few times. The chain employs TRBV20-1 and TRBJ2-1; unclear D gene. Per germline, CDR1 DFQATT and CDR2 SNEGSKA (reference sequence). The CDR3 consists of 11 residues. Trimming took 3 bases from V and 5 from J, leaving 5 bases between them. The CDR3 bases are TGCAGTGCTAGGTGGGACAATGAGCAGTTCTTC. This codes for CSARWDNEQFF.

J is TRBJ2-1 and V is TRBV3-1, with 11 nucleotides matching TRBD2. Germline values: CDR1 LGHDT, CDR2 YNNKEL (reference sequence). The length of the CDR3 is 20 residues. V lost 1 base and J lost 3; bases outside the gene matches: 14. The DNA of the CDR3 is TGTGCCAGCAGCCAAGGCGGTATACTAGCGGGAGTTTTCAGCTACAATGAGCAGTTCTTC. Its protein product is CASSQGGILAGVFSYNEQFF.

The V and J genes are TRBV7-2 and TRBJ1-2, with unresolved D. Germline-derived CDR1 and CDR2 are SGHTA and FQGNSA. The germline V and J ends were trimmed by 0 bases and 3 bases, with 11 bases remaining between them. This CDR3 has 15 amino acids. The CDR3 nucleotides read TGTACCAGCAGCTTAGCGCGTGGTGGTGACTATGGCTACACCTTC. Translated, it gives CTSSLARGGDYGYTF.

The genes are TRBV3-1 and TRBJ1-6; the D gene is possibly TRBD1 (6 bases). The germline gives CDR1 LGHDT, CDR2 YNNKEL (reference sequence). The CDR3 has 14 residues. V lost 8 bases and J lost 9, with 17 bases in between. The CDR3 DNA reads TGTGCCAGCGGCCCTTGGGACAAGGGTTCACCCCTCCACTTT. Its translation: CASGPWDKGSPLHF. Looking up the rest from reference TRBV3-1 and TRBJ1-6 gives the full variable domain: DTAVSQTPKYLVTQMGNDKSIKCEQNLGHDTMYWYKQDSKKFLKIMFSYNNKELIINETVPNRFSPKSPDKAHLNLHINSLELGDSAVYFCASGPWDKGSPLHFGNGTRLTVT.

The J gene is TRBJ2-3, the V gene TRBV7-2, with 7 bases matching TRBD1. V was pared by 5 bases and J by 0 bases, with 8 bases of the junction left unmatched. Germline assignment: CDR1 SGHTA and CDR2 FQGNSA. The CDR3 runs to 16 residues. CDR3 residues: CASSQWTGASTDTQYF. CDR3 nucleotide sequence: TGTGCCAGCAGCCAATGGACAGGAGCTAGCACAGATACGCAGTATTTT. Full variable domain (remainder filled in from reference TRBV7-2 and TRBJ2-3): GAGVSQSPSNKVTEKGKDVELRCDPISGHTALYWYRQSLGQGLEFLIYFQGNSAPDKSGLPSDRFSAERTGGSVSTLTIQRTQQEDSAVYLCASSQWTGASTDTQYFGPGTRLTVL.

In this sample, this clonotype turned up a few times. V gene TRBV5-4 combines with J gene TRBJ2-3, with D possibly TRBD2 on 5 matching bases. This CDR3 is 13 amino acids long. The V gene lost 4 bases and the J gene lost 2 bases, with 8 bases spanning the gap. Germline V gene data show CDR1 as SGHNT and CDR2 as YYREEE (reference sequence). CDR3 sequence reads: CASSGLNTDTQYF. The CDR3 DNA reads TGTGCCAGCAGCGGACTGAACACAGATACGCAGTATTTT. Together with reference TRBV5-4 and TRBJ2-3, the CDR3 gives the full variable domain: ETGVTQSPTHLIKTRGQQVTLRCSSQSGHNTVSWYQQALGQGPQFIFQYYREEENGRGNFPPRFSGLQFPNYSSELNVNALELDDSALYLCASSGLNTDTQYFGPGTRLTVL.

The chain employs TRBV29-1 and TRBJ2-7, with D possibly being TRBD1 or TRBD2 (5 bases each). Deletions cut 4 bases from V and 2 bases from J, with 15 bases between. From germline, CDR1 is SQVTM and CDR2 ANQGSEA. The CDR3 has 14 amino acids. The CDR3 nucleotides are TGCAGCGTTGGGTCCGGGACGGAGACCTACGAGCAGTACTTC. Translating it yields CSVGSGTETYEQYF.

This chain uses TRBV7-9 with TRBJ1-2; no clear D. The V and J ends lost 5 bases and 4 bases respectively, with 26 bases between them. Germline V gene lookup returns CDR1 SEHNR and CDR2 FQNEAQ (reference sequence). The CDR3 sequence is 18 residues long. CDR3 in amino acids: CASSPSGRNIFFFYGYTF. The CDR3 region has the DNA TGTGCCAGCAGCCCCTCGGGCAGGAATATTTTTTTCTTCTATGGCTACACCTTC.

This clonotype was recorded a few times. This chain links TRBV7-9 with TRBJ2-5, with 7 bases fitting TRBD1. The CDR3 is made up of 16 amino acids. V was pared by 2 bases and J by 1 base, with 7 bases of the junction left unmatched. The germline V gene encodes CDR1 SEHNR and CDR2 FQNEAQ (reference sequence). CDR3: CASSLRKPGGQETQYF. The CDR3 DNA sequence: TGTGCCAGCAGCTTAAGGAAGCCAGGGGGCCAAGAGACCCAGTACTTC.

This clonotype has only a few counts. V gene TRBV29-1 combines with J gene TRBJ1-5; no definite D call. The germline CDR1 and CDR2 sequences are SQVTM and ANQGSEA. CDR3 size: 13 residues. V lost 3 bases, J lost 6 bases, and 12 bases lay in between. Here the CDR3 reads CSVEEGVGQPQHF. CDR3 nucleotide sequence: TGCAGCGTTGAGGAGGGAGTAGGTCAGCCCCAGCATTTT. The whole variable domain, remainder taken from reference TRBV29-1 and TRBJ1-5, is SAVISQKPSRDICQRGTSLTIQCQVDSQVTMMFWYRQQPGQSLTLIATANQGSEATYESGFVIDKFPISRPNLTFSTLTVSNMSPEDSSIYLCSVEEGVGQPQHFGDGTRLSIL.

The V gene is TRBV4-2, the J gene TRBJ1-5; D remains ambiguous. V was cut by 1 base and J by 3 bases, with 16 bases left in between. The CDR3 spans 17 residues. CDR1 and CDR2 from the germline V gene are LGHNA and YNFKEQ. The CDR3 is CASSQGSHRGNNQPQHF. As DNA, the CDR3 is TGTGCCAGCAGCCAAGGATCGCACAGAGGAAACAATCAGCCCCAGCATTTT.

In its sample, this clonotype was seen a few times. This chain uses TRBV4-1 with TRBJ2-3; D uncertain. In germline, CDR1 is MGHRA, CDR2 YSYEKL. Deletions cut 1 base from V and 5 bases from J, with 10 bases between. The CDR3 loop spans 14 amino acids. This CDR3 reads CASSQAVAGDTQYF. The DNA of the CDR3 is TGCGCCAGCAGCCAAGCCGTCGCAGGAGATACGCAGTATTTT.

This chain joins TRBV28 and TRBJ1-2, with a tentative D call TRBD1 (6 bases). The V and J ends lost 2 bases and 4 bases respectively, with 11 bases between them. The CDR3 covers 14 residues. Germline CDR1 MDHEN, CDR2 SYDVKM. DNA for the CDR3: TGTGCCAGCAGTTTACATGGGGGCTTCTATGGCTACACCTTC. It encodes CASSLHGGFYGYTF.

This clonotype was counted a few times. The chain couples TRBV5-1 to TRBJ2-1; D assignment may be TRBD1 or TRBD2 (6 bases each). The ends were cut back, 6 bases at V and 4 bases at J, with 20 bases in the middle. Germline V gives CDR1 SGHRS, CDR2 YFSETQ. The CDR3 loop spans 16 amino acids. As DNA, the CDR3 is TGCGCCAGCAACCCGGTGGGGGGCCAGGGTTACAATGAGCAGTTCTTC. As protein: CASNPVGGQGYNEQFF.

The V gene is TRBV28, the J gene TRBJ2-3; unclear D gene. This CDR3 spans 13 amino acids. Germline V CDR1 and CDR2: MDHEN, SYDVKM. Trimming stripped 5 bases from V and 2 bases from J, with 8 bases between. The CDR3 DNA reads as TGTGCCAGCAGTGCCCCAGTCACAGATACGCAGTATTTT. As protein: CASSAPVTDTQYF.

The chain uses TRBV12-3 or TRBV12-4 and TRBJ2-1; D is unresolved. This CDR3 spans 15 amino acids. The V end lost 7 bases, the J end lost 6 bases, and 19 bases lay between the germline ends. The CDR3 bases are TGTGCCAGCACCAAAGAGGTATCACAAGGCAATGAGCAGTTCTTC. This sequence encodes CASTKEVSQGNEQFF.

The CDR3 spells CASSYMEKAIKYF. The CDR3 coding sequence is TGTGCCAGCAGTTACATGGAAAAGGCTATTAAGTACTTC. The chain employs TRBV6-2 or TRBV6-3 and TRBJ2-5; no clear D gene. The CDR3 totals 13 residues. The V and J ends lost 2 bases and 12 bases respectively, with 16 bases between them. The germline gives CDR1 MNHEY, CDR2 SVGEGT.

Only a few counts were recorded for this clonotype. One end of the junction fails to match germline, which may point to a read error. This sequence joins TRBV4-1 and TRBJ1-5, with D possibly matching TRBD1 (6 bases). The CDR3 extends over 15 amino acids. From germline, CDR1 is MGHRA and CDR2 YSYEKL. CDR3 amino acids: CASSQVGGSNQPQHF. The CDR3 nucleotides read TGTGCCAGCAGCCAAGTAGGGGGGAGCAATCAGCCCCAGCATTTT.

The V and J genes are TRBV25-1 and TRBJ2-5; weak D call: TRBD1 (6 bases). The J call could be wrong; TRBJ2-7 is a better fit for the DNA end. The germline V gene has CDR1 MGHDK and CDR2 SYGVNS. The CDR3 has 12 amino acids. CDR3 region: CASRRQVGEQYF. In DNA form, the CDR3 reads TGTGCCAGCAGGCGACAGGTTGGCGAGCAGTACTTC.

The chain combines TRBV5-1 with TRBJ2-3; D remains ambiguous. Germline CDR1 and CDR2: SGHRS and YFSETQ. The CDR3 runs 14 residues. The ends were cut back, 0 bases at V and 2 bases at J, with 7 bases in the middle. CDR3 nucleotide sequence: TGCGCCAGCAGCTTGGGAGACATCACAGATACGCAGTATTTT. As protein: CASSLGDITDTQYF.

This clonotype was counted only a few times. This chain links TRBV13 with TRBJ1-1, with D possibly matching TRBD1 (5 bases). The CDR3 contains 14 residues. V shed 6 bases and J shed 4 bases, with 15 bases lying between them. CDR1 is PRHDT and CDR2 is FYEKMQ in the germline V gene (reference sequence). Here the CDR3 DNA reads TGTGCCAGCAGTCGCGGAGGGGTAGGCACTGAAGCTTTCTTT. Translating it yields CASSRGGVGTEAFF.

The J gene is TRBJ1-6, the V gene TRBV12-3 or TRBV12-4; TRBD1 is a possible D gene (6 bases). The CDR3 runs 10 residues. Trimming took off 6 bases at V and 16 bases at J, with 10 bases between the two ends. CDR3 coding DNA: TGTGCCAGCAGCGGACAGAGACTCCACTTT. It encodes CASSGQRLHF.

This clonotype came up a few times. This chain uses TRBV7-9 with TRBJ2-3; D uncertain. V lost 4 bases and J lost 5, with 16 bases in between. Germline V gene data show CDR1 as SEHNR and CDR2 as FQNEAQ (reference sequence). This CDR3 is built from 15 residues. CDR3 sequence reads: CASSSRVPPGDTQYF. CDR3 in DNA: TGTGCCAGCAGCTCTCGAGTTCCTCCGGGAGATACGCAGTATTTT.